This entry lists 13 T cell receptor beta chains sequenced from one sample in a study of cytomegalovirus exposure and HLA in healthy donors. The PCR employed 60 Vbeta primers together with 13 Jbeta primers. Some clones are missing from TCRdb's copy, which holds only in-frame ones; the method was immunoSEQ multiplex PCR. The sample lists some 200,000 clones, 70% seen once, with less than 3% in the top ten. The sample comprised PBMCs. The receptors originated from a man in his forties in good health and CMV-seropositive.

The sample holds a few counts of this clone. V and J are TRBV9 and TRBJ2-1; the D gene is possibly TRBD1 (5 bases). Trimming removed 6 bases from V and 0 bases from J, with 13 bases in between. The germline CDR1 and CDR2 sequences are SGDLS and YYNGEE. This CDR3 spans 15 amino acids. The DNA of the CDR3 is TGTGCCAGCAATCCTCAGGGAAACTCCTACAATGAGCAGTTCTTC. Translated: CASNPQGNSYNEQFF.

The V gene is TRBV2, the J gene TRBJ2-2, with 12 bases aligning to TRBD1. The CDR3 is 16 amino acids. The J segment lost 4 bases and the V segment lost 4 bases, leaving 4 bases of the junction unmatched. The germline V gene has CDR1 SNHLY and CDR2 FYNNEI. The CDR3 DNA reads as TGTGCCAGCAGTGGGGGGACAGGGGGCCCCACCGGGGAGCTGTTTTTT. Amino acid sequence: CASSGGTGGPTGELFF.

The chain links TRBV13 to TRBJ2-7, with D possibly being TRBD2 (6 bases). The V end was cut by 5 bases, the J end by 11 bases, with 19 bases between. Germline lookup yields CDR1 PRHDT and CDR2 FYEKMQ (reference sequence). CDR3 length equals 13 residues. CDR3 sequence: CASSARRQGGEYF. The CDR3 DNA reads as TGTGCCAGCAGCGCCCGGCGGCAGGGCGGGGAGTACTTC.

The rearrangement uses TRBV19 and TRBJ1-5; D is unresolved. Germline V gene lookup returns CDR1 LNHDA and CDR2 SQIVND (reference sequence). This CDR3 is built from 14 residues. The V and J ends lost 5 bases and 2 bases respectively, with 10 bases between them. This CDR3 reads CASSARGGNQPQHF. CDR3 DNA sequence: TGTGCCAGTAGTGCCCGGGGAGGCAATCAGCCCCAGCATTTT.

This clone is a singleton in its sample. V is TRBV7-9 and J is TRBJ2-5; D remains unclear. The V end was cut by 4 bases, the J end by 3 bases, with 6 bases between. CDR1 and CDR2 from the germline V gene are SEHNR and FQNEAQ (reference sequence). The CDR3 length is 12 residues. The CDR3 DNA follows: TGTGCCAGCAGCTCAACAGAAGAGACCCAGTACTTC. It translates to CASSSTEETQYF.

In DNA, the CDR3 is TGTGCCAGCTCACCATCACTAGCTAGCACAGATACGCAGTATTTT. Its protein product is CASSPSLASTDTQYF. The chain recombines TRBV18 with TRBJ2-3, with D tentatively TRBD2 (6 bases). This CDR3 is built from 15 residues. Looked up from germline, CDR1 is KGHSH and CDR2 is LQKENI. Trimming took off 2 bases at V and 0 bases at J, with 9 bases between the two ends.

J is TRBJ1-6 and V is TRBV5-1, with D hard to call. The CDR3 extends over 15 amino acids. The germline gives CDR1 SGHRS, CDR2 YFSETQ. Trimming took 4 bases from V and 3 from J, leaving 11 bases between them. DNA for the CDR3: TGCGCCAGCAGCGCCGCGGCCAACTATAATTCACCCCTCCACTTT. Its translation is CASSAAANYNSPLHF.

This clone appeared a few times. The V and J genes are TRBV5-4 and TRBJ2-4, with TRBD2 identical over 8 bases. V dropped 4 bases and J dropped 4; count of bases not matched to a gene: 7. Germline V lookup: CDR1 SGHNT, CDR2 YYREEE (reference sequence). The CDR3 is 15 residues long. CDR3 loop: CASSPTSASKNIQYF. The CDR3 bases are TGTGCCAGCAGCCCGACTAGCGCCTCAAAAAACATTCAGTACTTC.

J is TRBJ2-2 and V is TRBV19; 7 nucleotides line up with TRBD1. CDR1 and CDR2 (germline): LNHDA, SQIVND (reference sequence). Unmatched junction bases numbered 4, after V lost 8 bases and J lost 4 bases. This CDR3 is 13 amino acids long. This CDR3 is CASSYRGTGELFF. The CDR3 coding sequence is TGTGCCAGTTCCTACAGGGGCACCGGGGAGCTGTTTTTT.

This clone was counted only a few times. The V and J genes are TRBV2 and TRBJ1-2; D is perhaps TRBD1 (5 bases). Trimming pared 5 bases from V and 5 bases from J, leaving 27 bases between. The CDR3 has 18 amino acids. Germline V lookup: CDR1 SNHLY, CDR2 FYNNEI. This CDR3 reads CASSPSGTPGPDTYGYTF. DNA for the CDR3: TGTGCCAGCAGTCCGTCGGGGACTCCCGGCCCGGATACTTATGGCTACACCTTC.

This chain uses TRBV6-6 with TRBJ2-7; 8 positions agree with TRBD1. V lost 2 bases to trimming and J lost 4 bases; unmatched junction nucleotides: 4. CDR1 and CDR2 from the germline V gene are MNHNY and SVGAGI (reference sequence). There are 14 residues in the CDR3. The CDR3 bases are TGTGCCAGCAGTTACCGGGACAGGATTTACGAGCAGTACTTC. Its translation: CASSYRDRIYEQYF.

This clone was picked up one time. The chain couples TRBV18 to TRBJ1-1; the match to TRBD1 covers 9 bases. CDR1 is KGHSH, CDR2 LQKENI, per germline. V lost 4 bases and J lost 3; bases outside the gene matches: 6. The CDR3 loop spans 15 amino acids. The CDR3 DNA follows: TGTGCCAGCTCACTAGGACAGGGGATCGACACTGAAGCTTTCTTT. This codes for CASSLGQGIDTEAFF.

CDR3 bases: TGCGCCAGCAGCCAAGGACAAACAAGCAATCAGCCCCAGCATTTT. Encoded protein: CASSQGQTSNQPQHF. V usage is TRBV4-1 and J usage is TRBJ1-5; D is unresolved. The CDR3 has 15 residues. V lost 1 base to trimming and J lost 1 base, with 8 bases between them. Germline V lookup: CDR1 MGHRA, CDR2 YSYEKL.